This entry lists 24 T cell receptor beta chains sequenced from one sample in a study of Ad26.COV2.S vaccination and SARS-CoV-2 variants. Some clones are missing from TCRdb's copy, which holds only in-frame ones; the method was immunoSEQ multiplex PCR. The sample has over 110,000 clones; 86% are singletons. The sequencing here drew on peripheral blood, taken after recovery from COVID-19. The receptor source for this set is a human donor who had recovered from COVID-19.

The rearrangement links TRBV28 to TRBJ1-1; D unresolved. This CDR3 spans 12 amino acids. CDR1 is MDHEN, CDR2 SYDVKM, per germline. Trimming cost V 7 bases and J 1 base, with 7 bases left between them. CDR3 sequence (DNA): TGTGCCAGCAAGGTGGCGAACACTGAAGCTTTCTTT. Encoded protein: CASKVANTEAFF.

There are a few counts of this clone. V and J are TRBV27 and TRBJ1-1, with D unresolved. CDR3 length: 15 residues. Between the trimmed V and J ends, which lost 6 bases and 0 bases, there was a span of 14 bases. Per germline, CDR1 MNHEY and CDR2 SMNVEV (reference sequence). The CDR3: CASRLRVAMNTEAFF. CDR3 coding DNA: TGTGCCAGCAGGTTGCGTGTAGCTATGAACACTGAAGCTTTCTTT.

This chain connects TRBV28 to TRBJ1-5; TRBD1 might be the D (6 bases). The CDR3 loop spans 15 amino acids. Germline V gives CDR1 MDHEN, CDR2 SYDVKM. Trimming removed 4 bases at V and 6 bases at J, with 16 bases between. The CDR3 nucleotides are TGTGCCAGCAGTTCCTGGGACATCCGAGGTCAGCCCCAGCATTTT. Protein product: CASSSWDIRGQPQHF.

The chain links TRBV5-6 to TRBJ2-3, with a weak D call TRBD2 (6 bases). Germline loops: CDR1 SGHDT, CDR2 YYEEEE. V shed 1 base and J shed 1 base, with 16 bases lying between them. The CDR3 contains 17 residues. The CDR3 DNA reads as TGTGCCAGCAGCTTGAAACTGTCAGCGGGCGGCACAGATACGCAGTATTTT. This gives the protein CASSLKLSAGGTDTQYF. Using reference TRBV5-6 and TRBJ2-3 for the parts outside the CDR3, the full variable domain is DAGVTQSPTHLIKTRGQQVTLRCSPKSGHDTVSWYQQALGQGPQFIFQYYEEEERQRGNFPDRFSGHQFPNYSSELNVNALLLGDSALYLCASSLKLSAGGTDTQYFGPGTRLTVL.

The CDR3 DNA reads TGTGCCAGAATACGACAGAACACTGAAGCTTTCTTT. Translation: CARIRQNTEAFF. The V and J genes are TRBV2 and TRBJ1-1; unclear D gene. Trimming removed 9 bases from V and 1 base from J, with 9 bases in between. The CDR3 is 12 residues long. The germline CDR1 and CDR2 sequences are SNHLY and FYNNEI.

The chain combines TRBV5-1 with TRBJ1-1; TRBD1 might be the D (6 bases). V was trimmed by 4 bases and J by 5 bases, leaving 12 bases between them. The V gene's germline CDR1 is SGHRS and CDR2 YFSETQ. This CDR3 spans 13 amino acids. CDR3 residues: CASSQQGGTEAFF. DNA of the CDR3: TGCGCCAGCAGCCAACAGGGCGGAACTGAAGCTTTCTTT.

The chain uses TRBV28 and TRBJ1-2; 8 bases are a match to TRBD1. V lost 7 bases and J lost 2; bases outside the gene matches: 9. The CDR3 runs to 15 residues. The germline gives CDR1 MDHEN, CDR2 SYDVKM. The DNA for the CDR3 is TGTGCCAGCAAGCCAACCGGGACAGGAAACTATGGCTACACCTTC. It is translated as CASKPTGTGNYGYTF.

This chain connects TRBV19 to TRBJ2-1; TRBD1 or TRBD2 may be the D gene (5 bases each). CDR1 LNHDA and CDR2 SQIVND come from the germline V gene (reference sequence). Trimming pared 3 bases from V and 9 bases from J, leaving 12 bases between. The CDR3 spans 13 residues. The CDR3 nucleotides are TGTGCCAGTAGTATTAGGGACGGCCTTGAGCAGTTCTTC. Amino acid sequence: CASSIRDGLEQFF.

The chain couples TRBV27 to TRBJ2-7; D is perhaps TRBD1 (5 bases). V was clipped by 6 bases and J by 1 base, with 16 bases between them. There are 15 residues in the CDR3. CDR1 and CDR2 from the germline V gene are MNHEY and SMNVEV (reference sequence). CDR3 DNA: TGTGCCAGCAGCCTGAAGTCAGGGCAGTCCTACGAGCAGTACTTC. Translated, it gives CASSLKSGQSYEQYF.

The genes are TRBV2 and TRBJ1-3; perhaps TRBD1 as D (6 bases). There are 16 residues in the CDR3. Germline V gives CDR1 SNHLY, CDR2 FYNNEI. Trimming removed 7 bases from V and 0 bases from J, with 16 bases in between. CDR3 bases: TGTGCCAGCACCCGTGGGGGGCCCGACTCTGGAAACACCATATATTTT. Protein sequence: CASTRGGPDSGNTIYF.

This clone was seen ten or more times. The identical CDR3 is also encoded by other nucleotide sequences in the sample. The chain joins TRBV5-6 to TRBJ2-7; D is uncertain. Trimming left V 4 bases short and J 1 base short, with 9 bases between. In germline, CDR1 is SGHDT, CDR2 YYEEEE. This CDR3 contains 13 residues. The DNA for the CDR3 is TGTGCCAGCAGCCCCCCCTTGTCCTACGAGCAGTACTTC. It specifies CASSPPLSYEQYF.

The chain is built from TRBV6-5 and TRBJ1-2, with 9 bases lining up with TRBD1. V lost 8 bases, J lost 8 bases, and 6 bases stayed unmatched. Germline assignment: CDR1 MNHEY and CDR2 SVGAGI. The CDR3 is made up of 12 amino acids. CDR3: CASQTGGDGYTF. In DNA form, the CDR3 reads TGTGCCAGCCAAACAGGGGGCGACGGCTACACCTTC.

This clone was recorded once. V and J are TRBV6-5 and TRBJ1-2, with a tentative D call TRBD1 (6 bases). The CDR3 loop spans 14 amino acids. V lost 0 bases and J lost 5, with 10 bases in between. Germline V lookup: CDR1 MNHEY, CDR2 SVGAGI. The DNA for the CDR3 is TGTGCCAGCAGTTACTCTCAGGGGAGGTATGGCTACACCTTC. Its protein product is CASSYSQGRYGYTF.

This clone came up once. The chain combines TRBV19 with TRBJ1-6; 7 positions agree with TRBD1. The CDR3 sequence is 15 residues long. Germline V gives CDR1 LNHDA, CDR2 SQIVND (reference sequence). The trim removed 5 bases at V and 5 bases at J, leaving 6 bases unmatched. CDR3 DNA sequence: TGTGCCAGTAGTTACTACAGGGGAGATAATTCACCCCTCCACTTT. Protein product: CASSYYRGDNSPLHF.

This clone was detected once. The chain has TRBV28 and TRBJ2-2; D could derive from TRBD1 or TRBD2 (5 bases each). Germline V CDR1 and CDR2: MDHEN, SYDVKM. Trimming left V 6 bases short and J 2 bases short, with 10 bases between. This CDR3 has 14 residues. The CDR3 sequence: CASSPRDNTGELFF. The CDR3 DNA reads TGTGCCAGCAGCCCAAGGGACAACACCGGGGAGCTGTTTTTT.

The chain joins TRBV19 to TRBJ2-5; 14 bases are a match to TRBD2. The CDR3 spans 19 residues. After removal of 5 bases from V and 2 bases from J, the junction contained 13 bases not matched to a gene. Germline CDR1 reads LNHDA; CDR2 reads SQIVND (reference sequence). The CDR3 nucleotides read TGTGCCAGTAGTCTAGGGTGGACTAGCGGGGGGACTCCTCAAGAGACCCAGTACTTC. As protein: CASSLGWTSGGTPQETQYF.

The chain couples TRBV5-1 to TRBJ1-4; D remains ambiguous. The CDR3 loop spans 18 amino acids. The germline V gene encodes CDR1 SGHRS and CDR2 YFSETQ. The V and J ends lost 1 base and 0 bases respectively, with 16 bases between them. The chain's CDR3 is CASSLYSHSDATNEKLFF. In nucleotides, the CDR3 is TGCGCCAGCAGCTTGTACAGTCACTCGGATGCAACTAATGAAAAACTGTTTTTT. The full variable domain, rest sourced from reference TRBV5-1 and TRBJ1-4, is KAGVTQTPRYLIKTRGQQVTLSCSPISGHRSVSWYQQTPGQGLQFLFEYFSETQRNKGNFPGRFSGRQFSNSRSEMNVSTLELGDSALYLCASSLYSHSDATNEKLFFGSGTQLSVL.

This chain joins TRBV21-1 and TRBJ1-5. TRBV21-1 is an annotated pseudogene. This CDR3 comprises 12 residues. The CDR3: CATFPGGQPQHF. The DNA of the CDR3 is TGTGCCACCTTTCCCGGCGGGCAGCCCCAGCATTTT.

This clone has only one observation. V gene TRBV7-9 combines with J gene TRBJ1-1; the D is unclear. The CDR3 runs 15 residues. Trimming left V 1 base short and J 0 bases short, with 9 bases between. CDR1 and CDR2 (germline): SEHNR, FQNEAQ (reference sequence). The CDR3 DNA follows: TGTGCCAGCAGCTTAGTATCGGGTTTGAACACTGAAGCTTTCTTT. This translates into CASSLVSGLNTEAFF.

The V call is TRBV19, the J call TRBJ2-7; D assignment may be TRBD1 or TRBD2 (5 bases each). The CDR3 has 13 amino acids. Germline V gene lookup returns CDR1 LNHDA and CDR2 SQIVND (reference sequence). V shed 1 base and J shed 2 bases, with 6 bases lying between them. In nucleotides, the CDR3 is TGTGCCAGTAGTATAGTGGGGGCCTACGAGCAGTACTTC. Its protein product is CASSIVGAYEQYF.

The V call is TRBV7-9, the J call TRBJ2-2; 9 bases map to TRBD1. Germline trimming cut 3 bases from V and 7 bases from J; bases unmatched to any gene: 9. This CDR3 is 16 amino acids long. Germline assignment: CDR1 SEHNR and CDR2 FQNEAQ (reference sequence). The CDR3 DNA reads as TGTGCCAGCAGCTTTAGCCGGGACAGGGCGATCGGGGAGCTGTTTTTT. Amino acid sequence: CASSFSRDRAIGELFF.

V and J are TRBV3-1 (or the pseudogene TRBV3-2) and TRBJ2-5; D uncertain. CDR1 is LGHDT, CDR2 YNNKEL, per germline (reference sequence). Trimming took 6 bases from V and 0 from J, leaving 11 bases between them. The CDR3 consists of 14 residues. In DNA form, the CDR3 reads TGTGCCAGCAGATCCCCAGTGTACCAAGAGACCCAGTACTTC. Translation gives CASRSPVYQETQYF.

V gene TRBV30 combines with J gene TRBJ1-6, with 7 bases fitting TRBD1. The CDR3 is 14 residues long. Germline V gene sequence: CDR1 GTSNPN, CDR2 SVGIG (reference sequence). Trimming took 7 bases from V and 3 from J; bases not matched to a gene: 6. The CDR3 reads CALTTGDYNSPLHF. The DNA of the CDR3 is TGTGCCTTAACTACAGGGGACTATAATTCACCCCTCCACTTT.

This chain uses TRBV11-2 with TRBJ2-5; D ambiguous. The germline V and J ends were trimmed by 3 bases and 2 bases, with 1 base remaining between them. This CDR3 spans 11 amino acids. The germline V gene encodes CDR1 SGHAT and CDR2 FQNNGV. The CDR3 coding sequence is TGTGCCAGCAGCTTTCAAGAGACCCAGTACTTC. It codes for CASSFQETQYF.